The TCR beta chain under discussion was sequenced for a study of blood T cells in healthy people across ages. The CDR3 extends over 14 amino acids. Trimming cost V 5 bases and J 0 bases, with 10 bases left between them. Germline V gives CDR1 ENHRY, CDR2 SYGVKD. A J-beta primer mix and a sample-barcoded 5' primer were used in a second PCR of roughly 7 to 12 cycles. All cDNA molecules were each tagged by a template-switch adaptor with 12 random nucleotides. TCRdb processed the 5' RACE reads anew with MiXCR; each CDR3 protein has one entry. The table shows roughly 800,000 distinct CDR3 sequences, with 55% to 75% occurring only once.

Sequencing was carried out using blood. This receptor was obtained from a man aged 25 to 40 in good health. The chain is built from TRBV10-3 and TRBJ1-2; D is undetermined. DNA for the CDR3: TGTGCCATCAGTTCAGGAGTTTCTAACTATGGCTACACCTTC. Encoded protein: CAISSGVSNYGYTF.